The 23 T cell receptor beta chains in this list originate from one sample, sequenced in a study of T-cell memory formation after mild COVID-19. Each CDR3 protein is one row after TCRdb ran MiXCR on the 5' RACE reads. Of about 250,000 distinct CDR3 sequences detected, 15% to 20% appear once; the ten largest clones hold more than 20%. Sequences were obtained from PBMCs or a T cell subset sorted from them (not recorded which). The receptors here all came from a man younger than 30 who had mild COVID-19 (a few samples of this study predate the infection). Cell type and time point are not known.

V gene TRBV12-3 or TRBV12-4 combines with J gene TRBJ1-5; no clear D gene. V dropped 3 bases and J dropped 10 bases, with 16 bases sitting between them. The CDR3 consists of 14 residues. CDR3 sequence reads: CASSFGPTGYPQHF. The CDR3 DNA is TGTGCCAGCAGTTTTGGTCCTACGGGCTACCCCCAGCATTTT.

This clonotype was counted between two and nine times. J is TRBJ1-1 and V is TRBV11-1, with TRBD1 matching 8 bases. Trimming removed 5 bases from V and 8 bases from J; junction bases left unmatched: 4. Germline lookup yields CDR1 SGHAT and CDR2 FQDESV (reference sequence). CDR3 size: 12 residues. The CDR3: CASSRDRQEAFF. In nucleotides, the CDR3 is TGTGCCAGCAGCAGGGACAGGCAAGAAGCTTTCTTT.

The chain links TRBV29-1 to TRBJ1-5, with D tentatively TRBD1 (5 bases). V dropped 5 bases and J dropped 3 bases, with 8 bases sitting between them. Germline V gene lookup returns CDR1 SQVTM and CDR2 ANQGSEA. The CDR3 totals 12 residues. CDR3 in amino acids: CSVRDYNQPQHF. Here the CDR3 DNA reads TGCAGCGTTCGGGACTACAATCAGCCCCAGCATTTT.

The rearrangement joins TRBV25-1 to TRBJ2-5; D is tentatively TRBD1 or TRBD2 (9 bases each). The germline CDR1 and CDR2 sequences are MGHDK and SYGVNS. V was clipped by 2 bases and J by 5 bases, with 15 bases between them. The CDR3 runs to 15 residues. CDR3 protein: CASSELAGTGETQYF. The CDR3 coding sequence is TGTGCCAGCAGTGAACTAGCGGGGACAGGGGAGACCCAGTACTTC.

This chain uses TRBV6-2 or TRBV6-3 with TRBJ1-2; TRBD1 matches at 7 bases. The CDR3 extends over 17 amino acids. Germline-derived CDR1 and CDR2 are MNHEY and SVGEGT. With V trimmed by 0 bases and J by 6 bases, 13 bases remained unmatched. CDR3 nucleotide sequence: TGTGCCAGCAGTTACTCGATGACAGGGAGGAAGGCTGATGGCTACACCTTC. Translation gives CASSYSMTGRKADGYTF.

In its sample, this clonotype was seen a few times. This chain uses TRBV6-5 with TRBJ1-2, with D maybe TRBD1 (6 bases). V dropped 4 bases and J dropped 6 bases, with 12 bases sitting between them. From germline, CDR1 is MNHEY and CDR2 SVGAGI. The CDR3 has 13 residues. The CDR3 here is CASSSYDRHGYTF. The CDR3 nucleotides read TGTGCCAGCAGTTCGTATGACAGGCATGGCTACACCTTC.

The chain recombines TRBV5-1 with TRBJ1-2; no clear D. The V gene lost 5 bases and the J gene lost 4 bases, with 9 bases spanning the gap. The CDR3 spans 12 residues. Germline CDR1 reads SGHRS; CDR2 reads YFSETQ. CDR3 in amino acids: CASRAEGYGYTF. CDR3 nucleotide sequence: TGCGCCAGCAGGGCGGAAGGCTATGGCTACACCTTC.

This clonotype has only a few counts. The chain combines TRBV6-5 with TRBJ2-1; D assignment may be TRBD1 or TRBD2 (5 bases each). The germline CDR1 and CDR2 sequences are MNHEY and SVGAGI. V lost 2 bases and J 2 bases, leaving 7 bases between the germline ends. The CDR3 length is 14 residues. CDR3 sequence: CASSYQGPYNEQFF. The CDR3, as DNA: TGTGCCAGCAGTTACCAGGGACCCTACAATGAGCAGTTCTTC.

This clonotype has just a few counts. The chain uses TRBV6-6 and TRBJ2-7, with unresolved D. Between the trimmed V and J ends, which lost 3 bases and 2 bases, there was a span of 8 bases. Germline V gene sequence: CDR1 MNHNY, CDR2 SVGAGI (reference sequence). CDR3 length equals 13 residues. The DNA of the CDR3 is TGTGCCAGCAGTTATCGAACAACCTACGAGCAGTACTTC. Its protein is CASSYRTTYEQYF.

V is TRBV5-6 and J is TRBJ2-7; 7 nucleotides match TRBD1. The CDR3 length is 12 residues. Germline trimming cut 4 bases from V and 3 bases from J; bases unmatched to any gene: 1. Germline lookup yields CDR1 SGHDT and CDR2 YYEEEE. CDR3 DNA sequence: TGTGCCAGCAGCAGGACAGGCTACGAGCAGTACGTC. It yields the protein CASSRTGYEQYV.

In its sample, this clonotype was seen once. The chain combines TRBV7-9 with TRBJ1-1, with D unresolved. Germline-derived CDR1 and CDR2 are SEHNR and FQNEAQ (reference sequence). The CDR3 is made up of 10 amino acids. Trimming stripped 5 bases from V and 7 bases from J, with 5 bases between. CDR3 nucleotide sequence: TGTGCCAGCAGCCTCATTGAAGCTTTCTTT. Translation: CASSLIEAFF. The whole variable domain, filled in from reference TRBV7-9 and TRBJ1-1, reads DTGVSQNPRHKITKRGQNVTFRCDPISEHNRLYWYRQTLGQGPEFLTYFQNEAQLEKSRLLSDRFSAERPKGSFSTLEIQRTEQGDSAMYLCASSLIEAFFGQGTRLTVV.

This clonotype has a handful of counts. The chain combines TRBV7-2 with TRBJ2-6; D gene ambiguous. From germline, CDR1 is SGHTA and CDR2 FQGNSA. CDR3 length: 16 residues. Trimming cost V 1 base and J 4 bases, with 11 bases left between them. DNA of the CDR3: TGTGCCAGCAGCTTAGTTGCCGCGATGGGGGCCAACGTCCTGACTTTC. Translated, it gives CASSLVAAMGANVLTF.

J is TRBJ2-3 and V is TRBV27; 8 bases align to TRBD2. CDR3 length: 15 amino acids. V lost 6 bases to trimming and J lost 1 base; unmatched junction nucleotides: 6. CDR1 is MNHEY and CDR2 is SMNVEV in the germline V gene (reference sequence). CDR3 nucleotide sequence: TGTGCCAGCAGCAAGCTAGCGGGCGGCACAGATACGCAGTATTTT. Amino acid sequence: CASSKLAGGTDTQYF.

This chain links TRBV6-5 with TRBJ2-7; a weak D match, TRBD1 (6 bases). V dropped 2 bases and J dropped 2 bases, with 13 bases sitting between them. Germline V gives CDR1 MNHEY, CDR2 SVGAGI. The CDR3 has 15 residues. The DNA of the CDR3 is TGTGCCAGCAGTTACAACCGGGACATCACCTACGAGCAGTACTTC. Translated, it gives CASSYNRDITYEQYF.

This clonotype was seen only a few times. This chain joins TRBV19 and TRBJ1-2; D perhaps matches TRBD1 (5 bases). Germline assignment: CDR1 LNHDA and CDR2 SQIVND (reference sequence). V gave up 6 bases and J gave up 6 bases, with 11 bases separating them. The CDR3 length is 12 residues. The CDR3 coding sequence is TGTGCCAGTAGAGAGGGGTTGGATGGCTACACCTTC. Protein product: CASREGLDGYTF.

The genes are TRBV29-1 and TRBJ2-2, with a possible D match to TRBD2 (5 bases). In germline, CDR1 is SQVTM, CDR2 ANQGSEA. The CDR3 sequence is 13 residues long. Here the CDR3 DNA reads TGCAGGGGGATGGACTCGAACACCGGGGAGCTGTTTTTT. This gives the protein CRGMDSNTGELFF.

The chain combines TRBV2 with TRBJ1-1; 8 nucleotides align to TRBD1. Germline V gene sequence: CDR1 SNHLY, CDR2 FYNNEI. Trimming removed 8 bases from V and 2 bases from J; junction bases left unmatched: 4. This CDR3 region has 13 residues. CDR3 coding DNA: TGTGCCAGCGTCAGGGGGCTCAACACTGAAGCTTTCTTT. Encoded protein: CASVRGLNTEAFF.

The V call is TRBV7-9, the J call TRBJ1-1; D ambiguous. Trimming stripped 1 base from V and 8 bases from J, with 20 bases between. The CDR3 has 16 amino acids. CDR1 and CDR2 from the germline V gene are SEHNR and FQNEAQ (reference sequence). CDR3 residues: CASSLDLGVSRPEAFF. The CDR3 coding sequence is TGTGCCAGCAGCTTAGATCTTGGGGTTAGCAGACCAGAAGCTTTCTTT.

The gene calls are TRBV4-1 and TRBJ1-1, with D unclear. CDR1 MGHRA and CDR2 YSYEKL come from the germline V gene. V was cut by 6 bases and J by 2 bases, with 13 bases left in between. CDR3 length: 14 residues. In DNA form, the CDR3 reads TGCGCCAGCAGGTCCTGGAAGACAAACACTGAAGCTTTCTTT. It codes for CASRSWKTNTEAFF.

There are a few counts of this clonotype. The chain links TRBV20-1 to TRBJ2-7; D may be TRBD2 (6 bases). V lost 0 bases to trimming and J lost 9 bases, with 21 bases between them. The CDR3 runs to 15 residues. CDR1 and CDR2 (germline): DFQATT, SNEGSKA (reference sequence). DNA for the CDR3: TGCAGTGCTAGAGATGAACTAGCCGGGGCCTGGGGGCAGTACTTC. The encoded protein is CSARDELAGAWGQYF.

This chain joins TRBV20-1 and TRBJ2-5; D remains unclear. V dropped 0 bases and J dropped 4 bases, with 12 bases sitting between them. Germline V gene sequence: CDR1 DFQATT, CDR2 SNEGSKA (reference sequence). The CDR3 runs to 14 residues. Here the CDR3 reads CSARDALWGETQYF. DNA of the CDR3: TGCAGTGCTAGAGATGCCCTTTGGGGAGAGACCCAGTACTTC.

This clonotype was counted between two and nine times. This chain uses TRBV10-3 with TRBJ1-3; perhaps TRBD1 as D (6 bases). Germline V gene lookup returns CDR1 ENHRY and CDR2 SYGVKD. V was shortened by 11 bases and J by 2 bases, with 16 bases between the two germline ends. The CDR3 consists of 14 residues. The CDR3 is CAFDRTPPGNTIYF. The CDR3 DNA reads TGTGCCTTCGACAGGACCCCTCCTGGAAACACCATATATTTT.

The J gene is TRBJ1-1, the V gene TRBV4-1, with D unresolved. CDR1 MGHRA and CDR2 YSYEKL come from the germline V gene. This CDR3 contains 15 residues. V was trimmed by 0 bases and J by 3 bases, leaving 11 bases between them. This CDR3 reads CASSQDHYGDTEAFF. The CDR3 DNA reads as TGCGCCAGCAGCCAAGACCACTACGGGGACACTGAAGCTTTCTTT.